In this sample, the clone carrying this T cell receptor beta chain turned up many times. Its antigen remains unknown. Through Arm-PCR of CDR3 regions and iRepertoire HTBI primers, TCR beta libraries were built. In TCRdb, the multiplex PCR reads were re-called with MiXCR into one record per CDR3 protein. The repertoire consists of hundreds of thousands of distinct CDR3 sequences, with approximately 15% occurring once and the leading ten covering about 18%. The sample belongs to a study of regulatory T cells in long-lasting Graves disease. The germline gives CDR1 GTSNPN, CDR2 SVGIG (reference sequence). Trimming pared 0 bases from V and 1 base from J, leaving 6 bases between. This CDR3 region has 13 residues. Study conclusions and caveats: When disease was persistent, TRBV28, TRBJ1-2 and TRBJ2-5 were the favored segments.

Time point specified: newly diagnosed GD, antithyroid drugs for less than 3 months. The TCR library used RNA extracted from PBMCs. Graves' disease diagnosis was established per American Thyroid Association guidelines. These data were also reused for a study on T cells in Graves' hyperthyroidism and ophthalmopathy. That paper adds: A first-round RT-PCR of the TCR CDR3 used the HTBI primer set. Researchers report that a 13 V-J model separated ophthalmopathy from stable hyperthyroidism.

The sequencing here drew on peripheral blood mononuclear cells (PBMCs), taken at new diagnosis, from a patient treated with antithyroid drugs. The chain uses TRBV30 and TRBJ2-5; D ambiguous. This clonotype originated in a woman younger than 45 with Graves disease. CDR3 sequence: CAWSVSIQETQYF. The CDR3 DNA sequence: TGTGCCTGGAGTGTGTCGATCCAAGAGACCCAGTACTTC.